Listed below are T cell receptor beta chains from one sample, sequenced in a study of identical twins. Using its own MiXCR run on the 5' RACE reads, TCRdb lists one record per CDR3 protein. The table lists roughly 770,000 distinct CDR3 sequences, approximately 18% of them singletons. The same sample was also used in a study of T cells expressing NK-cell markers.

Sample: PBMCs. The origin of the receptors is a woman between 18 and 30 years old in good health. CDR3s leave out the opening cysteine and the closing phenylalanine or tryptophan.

cdr3_aa: ASSLGTSGRSETQY
v_call: TRBV5-1
j_call: TRBJ2-5

cdr3_aa: SASPIQPTDTQY
v_call: TRBV20-1
j_call: TRBJ2-3

cdr3_aa: SVDTFREGSSYEQY
v_call: TRBV29-1
j_call: TRBJ2-7

cdr3_aa: ASSAPQELF
v_call: TRBV25-1
j_call: TRBJ2-2

cdr3_aa: SARADGNTEAF
v_call: TRBV20-1
j_call: TRBJ1-1

cdr3_aa: AISSFVASYQETQY
v_call: TRBV10-3
j_call: TRBJ2-5

cdr3_aa: ASSVPGLPTGELF
v_call: TRBV7-9
j_call: TRBJ2-2

cdr3_aa: ASSPGTFNEQY
v_call: TRBV7-7
j_call: TRBJ2-7

cdr3_aa: ASSFGLAGGRGSYNEQF
v_call: TRBV5-1
j_call: TRBJ2-1

cdr3_aa: ASSQLAGGPTGELF
v_call: TRBV11-2
j_call: TRBJ2-2

cdr3_aa: SVKGEALVVTDTQY
v_call: TRBV20-1
j_call: TRBJ2-3

cdr3_aa: ASSQVTAGEQF
v_call: TRBV27
j_call: TRBJ2-1

cdr3_aa: SVYVYGPNTGELF
v_call: TRBV29-1
j_call: TRBJ2-2

cdr3_aa: ASTPDPVALPAVDEQY
v_call: TRBV11-2
j_call: TRBJ2-7

cdr3_aa: ASSFAIAFEPIKYNEQF
v_call: TRBV7-2
j_call: TRBJ2-1

cdr3_aa: ASRATGRQETQY
v_call: TRBV7-9
j_call: TRBJ2-5

cdr3_aa: ASSFSGAYNEQF
v_call: TRBV7-9
j_call: TRBJ2-1

cdr3_aa: SARDPVDNEQF
v_call: TRBV20-1
j_call: TRBJ2-1

cdr3_aa: AIRDGQPNTEAF
v_call: TRBV10-3
j_call: TRBJ1-1

cdr3_aa: ASSLTRFEQY
v_call: TRBV5-1
j_call: TRBJ2-7

cdr3_aa: ASIGGGTGLY
v_call: TRBV2
j_call: TRBJ2-3

cdr3_aa: SAIRTGRNQPQH
v_call: TRBV20-1
j_call: TRBJ1-5

cdr3_aa: ASSSLGSGGTYEQY
v_call: TRBV27
j_call: TRBJ2-7

cdr3_aa: SATTGRVPEQY
v_call: TRBV20-1
j_call: TRBJ2-7

cdr3_aa: SASGWGESVYEQY
v_call: TRBV20-1
j_call: TRBJ2-7

cdr3_aa: SASEAGVPYEQY
v_call: TRBV20-1
j_call: TRBJ2-7

cdr3_aa: ASRDTGTSSYNEQF
v_call: TRBV5-5
j_call: TRBJ2-1

cdr3_aa: ASSPAIEHRGRSFETQY
v_call: TRBV6-2/TRBV6-3
j_call: TRBJ2-5

cdr3_aa: SASSGGRSYEQY
v_call: TRBV20-1
j_call: TRBJ2-7

cdr3_aa: ASSSSGSYNEQF
v_call: TRBV6-2/TRBV6-3
j_call: TRBJ2-1

cdr3_aa: SYRGRESSYEQY
v_call: TRBV29-1
j_call: TRBJ2-7

cdr3_aa: ASSSTRGEQY
v_call: TRBV7-2
j_call: TRBJ2-7

cdr3_aa: ASSTRDSYGYT
v_call: TRBV12-3/TRBV12-4
j_call: TRBJ1-2

cdr3_aa: ASSLEYQETQY
v_call: TRBV11-2
j_call: TRBJ2-5

cdr3_aa: ASSISTYEQY
v_call: TRBV14
j_call: TRBJ2-7

cdr3_aa: ASSSRAGTNNEQF
v_call: TRBV27
j_call: TRBJ2-1

cdr3_aa: ASSLISTTEAF
v_call: TRBV11-2
j_call: TRBJ1-1

cdr3_aa: ASSFSGGLKNEQF
v_call: TRBV12-3/TRBV12-4
j_call: TRBJ2-1

cdr3_aa: ASTSGTANTGELF
v_call: TRBV6-2/TRBV6-3
j_call: TRBJ2-2

cdr3_aa: SARERDQGTNYGYT
v_call: TRBV20-1
j_call: TRBJ1-2

cdr3_aa: ASSPLERGNEQF
v_call: TRBV6-1
j_call: TRBJ2-1

cdr3_aa: ASRKDISNTGELF
v_call: TRBV27
j_call: TRBJ2-2

cdr3_aa: ASSHGTSGSDEQY
v_call: TRBV3-1
j_call: TRBJ2-7

cdr3_aa: SVVPRDREY
v_call: TRBV29-1
j_call: TRBJ2-5

cdr3_aa: ASSSTGHGELF
v_call: TRBV7-9
j_call: TRBJ2-2

cdr3_aa: ASSFWPGTDTQY
v_call: TRBV7-9
j_call: TRBJ2-3

cdr3_aa: ASGLHQTYEQY
v_call: TRBV6-1
j_call: TRBJ2-7

cdr3_aa: ASSAQRETQY
v_call: TRBV7-8
j_call: TRBJ2-5

cdr3_aa: ASSLAVWREGTDTQY
v_call: TRBV7-9
j_call: TRBJ2-3

cdr3_aa: ARPETDTQY
v_call: TRBV4-3
j_call: TRBJ2-3

cdr3_aa: ASSRARDRRNTEAF
v_call: TRBV6-1
j_call: TRBJ1-1

cdr3_aa: SANGDLSYEQY
v_call: TRBV20-1
j_call: TRBJ2-7

cdr3_aa: SVRTGANYEQY
v_call: TRBV29-1
j_call: TRBJ2-7

cdr3_aa: ASSQNRGRYEQY
v_call: TRBV4-3
j_call: TRBJ2-7

cdr3_aa: ASSGDRGKEQF
v_call: TRBV5-4
j_call: TRBJ2-1

cdr3_aa: ISVSDSTWGTGLNQPQH
v_call: TRBV7-5
j_call: TRBJ1-5